In its sample, the clone carrying this TCR beta chain was seen once. Its target is unknown. The data belong to a study of radiation and T cells in renal cell carcinoma. For the study at large: Nephrectomy followed 15 Gy stereotactic body radiation by 4 weeks. The study's findings and limits: In blood, top tumor clones expanded by 2 weeks, shrinking by 4.

The V gene's germline CDR1 is SEHNR and CDR2 FQNEAQ (reference sequence). V lost 5 bases, J lost 1 base, and 7 bases stayed unmatched. The length of the CDR3 is 15 residues. Sequencing was performed with immunoSEQ multiplex PCR; in TCRdb, only in-frame clones are kept and a portion is missing. The sample holds some 150,000 clones, about 88% seen once. As for time point: baseline pretreatment blood. Treatment meaning: 15 Gy SBRT to primary tumor, nephrectomy 4 weeks later. After SBRT, blood was collected at 2 and 4 weeks, plus baseline. The sequencing here drew on blood, taken from a patient whose treatment included radiotherapy and nephrectomy. The rearrangement joins TRBV7-9 to TRBJ1-2, with 7 positions matching TRBD1. This TCR was recovered from a woman in her fifties or sixties with renal cell carcinoma. CDR3 in amino acids: CASSPTGSLNYGYTF. CDR3 DNA: TGTGCCAGCAGCCCGACAGGGAGCCTTAACTATGGCTACACCTTC.